This T cell receptor beta chain was captured by sequencing in a study of cytomegalovirus exposure and HLA in healthy donors. The primer mix had 60 Vbeta and 13 Jbeta primers. Sequencing was performed with immunoSEQ multiplex PCR; in TCRdb, only in-frame clones are kept and a portion is missing. In the table there are about 140,000 clones, 75% to 80% of which are singletons. Study conclusions and caveats: Some public TCRs appeared in many individuals, while most sequences were rare. Follow-up analysis later connected one missense variant in DCLRE1C with trimming of TCR beta V- and J-genes. For most TCR beta V segments, an earlier analysis put the productive rate at about 87% or about 30% of the time.

In the case of this clone: Its antigen remains unknown.

Sequences were obtained from PBMCs. The sequence derives from a female donor in good health and CMV-seronegative.

In nucleotides, the CDR3 is TGTGCCAGCAGCGCAACCACGACAGGGGCTGGAAACACCATATATTTT. Protein sequence: CASSATTTGAGNTIYF. This chain uses TRBV9 with TRBJ1-3; 8 positions agree with TRBD1. Germline CDR1 is SGDLS and CDR2 is YYNGEE. With 3 bases clipped from V and 2 bases from J, the junction kept 7 bases outside the gene matches. The CDR3 sequence is 16 residues long.